Each of the 17 T cell receptor beta chains below was sequenced from the same sample in a study of OX40 agonist ivuxolimab in advanced cancers. Assay used: immunoSEQ multiplex PCR; TCRdb lists only in-frame clones, some missing. The repertoire holds tens of thousands of clones, with roughly 88% as singletons. Here the sequenced sample was CD4+ or CD8+ T cells sorted from blood, taken in a trial of the OX40 agonist ivuxolimab. The receptor source for this set is an adult with an advanced solid tumor such as melanoma, head and neck, liver or kidney cancer.

This sequence joins TRBV7-8 and TRBJ2-2; 10 bases align to TRBD2. This CDR3 is built from 16 residues. Trimming cost V 5 bases and J 2 bases; bases outside gene matches: 5. The germline V gene has CDR1 SGHVS and CDR2 FQNEAQ. The CDR3 nucleotides read TGTGCCAGCAGCCCGCGGACTAGCGGTAACACCGGGGAGCTGTTTTTT. This encodes CASSPRTSGNTGELFF.

The V gene is TRBV11-3, the J gene TRBJ1-1; 12 nucleotides agree with TRBD1. Germline V gene data show CDR1 as SGHNT and CDR2 as YENEEA. The CDR3 covers 15 residues. V dropped 5 bases and J dropped 1; count of bases not matched to a gene: 2. The CDR3 coding sequence is TGTGCCAGCAGCGTGGGACAGGGGGCGAACACTGAAGCTTTCTTT. Its protein is CASSVGQGANTEAFF.

The chain recombines TRBV19 with TRBJ2-5; 11 bases are a match to TRBD2. CDR3 length: 15 residues. V was clipped by 9 bases and J by 4 bases; unmatched bases: 10. Per germline, CDR1 LNHDA and CDR2 SQIVND (reference sequence). The CDR3 reads CASHSLAGGGETQYF. The CDR3 DNA is TGTGCCAGCCACAGCCTAGCGGGGGGCGGAGAGACCCAGTACTTC.

The rearrangement links TRBV27 to TRBJ2-7; 8 bases are shared with TRBD1. Per germline, CDR1 MNHEY and CDR2 SMNVEV (reference sequence). V trimming: 4 bases; J trimming: 6 bases; junction bases outside the gene matches: 17. This CDR3 region has 17 residues. The CDR3 sequence: CASSSVPGTGTTVEQYF. CDR3 DNA: TGTGCCAGCAGTTCCGTTCCCGGGACAGGAACTACGGTCGAGCAGTACTTC.

The chain recombines TRBV6-5 with TRBJ1-6; D remains ambiguous. The CDR3 spans 13 residues. In germline, CDR1 is MNHEY, CDR2 SVGAGI. Trimming took 9 bases from V and 4 from J, leaving 10 bases between them. CDR3 sequence (DNA): TGTGCCAGTTACACAGCGTATAATTCACCCCTCCACTTT. Its translation: CASYTAYNSPLHF.

The chain carries TRBV19 and TRBJ2-5; possibly TRBD2 for D (7 bases). Germline CDR1 reads LNHDA; CDR2 reads SQIVND (reference sequence). Trimming left V 7 bases short and J 5 bases short, with 14 bases between. The CDR3 length is 13 residues. The CDR3 sequence is CASKRGGYETQYF. Written as DNA, the CDR3 is TGTGCCAGTAAGAGGGGGGGTTATGAGACCCAGTACTTC.

V is TRBV14 and J is TRBJ2-5; 14 nucleotides line up with TRBD2. The CDR3 contains 15 residues. Germline V gives CDR1 SGHDN, CDR2 FVKESK. Trimming removed 3 bases from V and 5 bases from J; junction bases left unmatched: 2. CDR3 in DNA: TGTGCCAGCAGCCAGGGACTAGCGGGGGTCGAGACCCAGTACTTC. Encoded protein: CASSQGLAGVETQYF.

The gene calls are TRBV27 and TRBJ2-3; TRBD2 matches at 11 bases. CDR3 size: 14 residues. Germline V gives CDR1 MNHEY, CDR2 SMNVEV (reference sequence). The V and J ends lost 9 bases and 2 bases, in that order; junction bases with no gene match: 4. The CDR3 DNA reads as TGTGCCAGTGGACTAGCGGGCGACACAGATACGCAGTATTTT. Translating gives CASGLAGDTDTQYF.

This chain uses TRBV27 with TRBJ1-5; 9 bases are a match to TRBD1. V was pared by 4 bases and J by 4 bases, with 20 bases of the junction left unmatched. From germline, CDR1 is MNHEY and CDR2 SMNVEV (reference sequence). This CDR3 has 20 amino acids. The CDR3 spells CASSSMEGTGGIGWNQPQHF. CDR3 bases: TGTGCCAGCAGTTCTATGGAGGGAACAGGGGGCATCGGGTGGAATCAGCCCCAGCATTTT.

The gene calls are TRBV5-1 and TRBJ1-1; D might be TRBD1 (6 bases). This CDR3 comprises 12 residues. The germline V and J ends were trimmed by 7 bases and 9 bases, with 16 bases remaining between them. CDR1 is SGHRS and CDR2 is YFSETQ in the germline V gene. CDR3 loop: CASQLDREKAFF. CDR3 sequence (DNA): TGCGCCAGCCAGCTGGACAGAGAGAAAGCTTTCTTT.

J is TRBJ1-1 and V is TRBV2; TRBD1 might be the D (5 bases). Trimming pared 3 bases from V and 0 bases from J, leaving 8 bases between. In germline, CDR1 is SNHLY, CDR2 FYNNEI. The CDR3 contains 14 residues. The CDR3 is CASSEGRLNTEAFF. The DNA for the CDR3 is TGTGCCAGCAGTGAGGGACGGTTGAACACTGAAGCTTTCTTT.

There are a few counts of this clone. This rearrangement joins TRBV19 to TRBJ1-2, with TRBD1 matching 9 bases. V dropped 11 bases and J dropped 3; count of bases not matched to a gene: 7. CDR3 length: 13 residues. The V gene's germline CDR1 is LNHDA and CDR2 SQIVND (reference sequence). CDR3 bases: TGTGCCGCCCGCCGGGACAGGGACTATGGCTACACCTTC. Its protein is CAARRDRDYGYTF.

This clone was counted a few times. The gene calls are TRBV12-5 and TRBJ1-1; no clear D. Trimming left V 2 bases short and J 1 base short, with 5 bases between. The CDR3 has 13 amino acids. The germline CDR1 and CDR2 sequences are LGHNT and FRNRAP. The CDR3 loop is CASGLLPNTEAFF. In nucleotides, the CDR3 is TGTGCTAGTGGTTTGCTACCGAACACTGAAGCTTTCTTT. The variable domain in full, completed from reference TRBV12-5 and TRBJ1-1, reads DARVTQTPRHKVTEMGQEVTMRCQPILGHNTVFWYRQTMMQGLELLAYFRNRAPLDDSGMPKDRFSAEMPDATLATLKIQPSEPRDSAVYFCASGLLPNTEAFFGQGTRLTVV.

The chain carries TRBV5-1 and TRBJ1-4; D perhaps matches TRBD1 (5 bases). The CDR3 spans 14 residues. V gave up 2 bases and J gave up 7 bases, with 12 bases separating them. Germline lookup yields CDR1 SGHRS and CDR2 YFSETQ. The CDR3 reads CASSFGRVGEKLFF. DNA for the CDR3: TGCGCCAGCAGCTTTGGCAGGGTCGGTGAAAAACTGTTTTTT.

The rearrangement joins TRBV18 to TRBJ2-7, with a possible D match to TRBD2 (5 bases). The V end was cut by 4 bases, the J end by 2 bases, with 9 bases between. The CDR3 covers 13 residues. In germline, CDR1 is KGHSH, CDR2 LQKENI. The CDR3: CASSRGNPYEQYF. The CDR3 DNA follows: TGTGCCAGCTCACGAGGGAACCCCTACGAGCAGTACTTC. Looking up the rest from reference TRBV18 and TRBJ2-7 gives the full variable domain: NAGVMQNPRHLVRRRGQEARLRCSPMKGHSHVYWYRQLPEEGLKFMVYLQKENIIDESGMPKERFSAEFPKEGPSILRIQQVVRGDSAAYFCASSRGNPYEQYFGPGTRLTVT.

The chain recombines TRBV27 with TRBJ2-5, with D possibly being TRBD1 (5 bases). The CDR3 has 14 amino acids. The V and J ends lost 6 bases and 2 bases respectively, with 13 bases between them. Germline CDR1 and CDR2: MNHEY and SMNVEV (reference sequence). CDR3 loop: CASSLRGVQETQYF. Written as DNA, the CDR3 is TGTGCCAGCAGCCTAAGGGGTGTTCAAGAGACCCAGTACTTC.

The J gene is TRBJ2-3, the V gene TRBV7-6, with D possibly being TRBD2 (7 bases). The CDR3 is made up of 16 amino acids. The ends were cut back, 5 bases at V and 5 bases at J, with 20 bases in the middle. Germline CDR1 SGHVS, CDR2 FNYEAQ. CDR3 nucleotide sequence: TGTGCCAGCAGCGTCAAGGGGGGGCGATCACAAGATACGCAGTATTTT. It encodes CASSVKGGRSQDTQYF.